These T cell receptor beta chains were read from a single sample in a study of T cell repertoires in cytomegalovirus infection. TCRdb passed the reads through MiXCR, listing each CDR3 protein once. The sample lists over 150,000 distinct CDR3 sequences, about a sixth occurring once. Sequences were obtained from CD8+ T cells from PBMCs. These receptors originate from a human donor in good health (CMV status not recorded). Some clones in this sample may be carry-over from other donors' samples. Both conserved end residues are part of each CDR3. D genes are given only for firm matches. Clone size is given for some rows only: seen once, a few or many times, or a class if the clone is expanded.

clone_size | j_call | v_call | d_call | cdr3_length | cdr3_nt | cdr3_aa
NA | TRBJ2-7 | TRBV7-8 | NA | 15 | TGTGCCAGCAGCGCAAGGGGTACCCACCCCTACGAGCAGTACTTC | CASSARGTHPYEQYF
NA | TRBJ1-2 | TRBV20-1 | NA | 14 | TGCAGTGCTAGAGATTTTGGTTCAGGCTATGGCTACACCTTC | CSARDFGSGYGYTF
few | TRBJ2-2 | TRBV15 | TRBD1 | 15 | TGTGCCACCAGCAGGGACAGGGGGCTAACCGGGGAGCTGTTTTTT | CATSRDRGLTGELFF
many | TRBJ2-2 | TRBV7-2 | NA | 19 | TGTGCCAACAGCTTGTCGGTCAGGGACAGCGGGGGCCGCACCGGGGAGCTGTTTTTT | CANSLSVRDSGGRTGELFF
NA | TRBJ2-7 | TRBV7-6 | TRBD1 | 14 | TGTGCCAGCAGCGGGGGGACAGGGACCTACGAGCAGTACTTC | CASSGGTGTYEQYF
NA | TRBJ2-7 | TRBV7-2 | NA | 15 | TGTGCCAGCAGCTTAGCCCCAGGTGGGACGTACGAGCAGTACTTC | CASSLAPGGTYEQYF
NA | TRBJ2-1 | TRBV19 | TRBD2 | 18 | TGTGCCAGTACTAGACTAGCGGGGGGGCGGAGCTCCTACAATGAGCAGTTCTTC | CASTRLAGGRSSYNEQFF
few | TRBJ2-1 | TRBV7-2 | NA | 16 | TGTGCCAGCAGCTCTCATCAGGGCCGCTCCTACAATGAGCAGTTCTTC | CASSSHQGRSYNEQFF
NA | TRBJ2-2 | TRBV29-1 | NA | 14 | TGCAGCGCCTGGACGGGTCCGAACACCGGGGAGCTGTTTTTT | CSAWTGPNTGELFF
NA | TRBJ1-1 | TRBV4-3 | NA | 14 | TGCGCCAGCAGCCAAGAGACAGGATCAACTGAAGCTTTCTTT | CASSQETGSTEAFF
few | TRBJ1-2 | TRBV20-1 | TRBD1 | 13 | TGCAGTGCTAGAGGGGACAGGGACTATGGCTACACCTTC | CSARGDRDYGYTF
few | TRBJ2-2 | TRBV7-4 | NA | 15 | TGTGCCAGTAGCTTACCTGCCAGGGGAGACGGGGAGCTGTTTTTT | CASSLPARGDGELFF
many | TRBJ2-3 | TRBV20-1 | NA | 14 | TGCAGTGCTAGAGATCGAGGGGGGGCGGCTACGCAGTATTTT | CSARDRGGAATQYF
many | TRBJ2-3 | TRBV7-2 | TRBD2 | 16 | TGTGCCAGCAGCTTAGTACAGCGGGGGGGAACAGATACGCAGTATTTT | CASSLVQRGGTDTQYF
NA | TRBJ2-7 | TRBV12-3/TRBV12-4 | NA | 13 | TGTGCCAGCAGGGCGCCCGGGGCCTACGAGCAGTACTTC | CASRAPGAYEQYF
NA | TRBJ2-3 | TRBV14 | NA | 15 | TGTGCCAGCAGCCCCGGCGGCGTGAGCACAGATACGCAGTATTTT | CASSPGGVSTDTQYF
NA | TRBJ1-1 | TRBV27 | NA | 16 | TGTGCCAGCAGTCCCTATTGGAGACGGGATTACACTGAAGCTTTCTTT | CASSPYWRRDYTEAFF
NA | TRBJ2-1 | TRBV6-5 | NA | 15 | TGTGCCAGCAGTTACTCTGAAGGCAGGCACAATGAGCAGTTCTTC | CASSYSEGRHNEQFF
NA | TRBJ1-3 | TRBV11-2 | NA | 17 | TGTGCCAGCAGCCCGTCATGGACGGTTTTCTCTGGAAACACCATATATTTT | CASSPSWTVFSGNTIYF
few | TRBJ2-5 | TRBV12-3/TRBV12-4 | TRBD2 | 12 | TGTGCCAGCACCGGGGAGGGAGAGACCCAGTACTTC | CASTGEGETQYF
NA | TRBJ1-5 | TRBV28 | TRBD1 | 19 | TGTGCCAGCAGTTTAGACGGGACAGGGGGCACTTTGGGCAATCAGCCCCAGCATTTT | CASSLDGTGGTLGNQPQHF
NA | TRBJ1-6 | TRBV12-3/TRBV12-4 | NA | 13 | TGTGCCAGCAGGGCGTTGGATAATTCACCCCTCCACTTT | CASRALDNSPLHF
few | TRBJ2-7 | TRBV6-2/TRBV6-3 | NA | 15 | TGTGCCAGCAGTCCCGCGGCAGCGAGCTCCTACGAGCAGTACTTC | CASSPAAASSYEQYF
NA | TRBJ1-2 | TRBV20-1 | NA | 15 | TGCAGTGCTAGAGGGGCCTTAAAGGAGGGGCTTGGCTACACCTTC | CSARGALKEGLGYTF
few | TRBJ2-1 | TRBV29-1 | NA | 16 | TGCAGCGTTGAAGATCCCAACAGGCAGACCTACAATGAGCAGTTCTTC | CSVEDPNRQTYNEQFF
few | TRBJ1-1 | TRBV25-1 | NA | 17 | TGTGCCAGCAGTGAAATAAACCCGGGCCCTAAAGGGAATGAAGCTTTCTTT | CASSEINPGPKGNEAFF
NA | TRBJ1-1 | TRBV19 | TRBD1 | 14 | TGTGCCAGTAGTCCAAGGGGGCGCCGGACTGAAGCTTTCTTT | CASSPRGRRTEAFF
few | TRBJ2-7 | TRBV4-3 | NA | 15 | TGCGCCAGCAGCCAAGATCATCGTGGGGTCGGCGAGCAGTACTTC | CASSQDHRGVGEQYF
NA | TRBJ1-2 | TRBV10-3 | TRBD1 | 19 | TGTGCCATCAGTCTGACCCTCCGGGACAGGGGGTCAGCTAACTATGGCTACACCTTC | CAISLTLRDRGSANYGYTF
few | TRBJ2-1 | TRBV7-9 | TRBD1 | 16 | TGTGCCAGCAGCTTTAGAGGTGACAGGGCTACCAATGAGCAGTTCTTC | CASSFRGDRATNEQFF
few | TRBJ1-1 | TRBV6-2/TRBV6-3 | NA | 16 | TGTGCCAGCAGTTCGCCCGAACAGCACATGAACACTGAAGCTTTCTTT | CASSSPEQHMNTEAFF
few | TRBJ2-1 | TRBV6-5 | TRBD1 | 15 | TGTGCCAGCACCATCGGGACAGGCTTCGGAAATGAGCAGTTCTTC | CASTIGTGFGNEQFF
NA | TRBJ2-1 | TRBV7-6 | NA | 15 | TGTGCCAGCAGCTTAATTGGGATTGTCAACAATGAGCAGTTCTTC | CASSLIGIVNNEQFF
NA | TRBJ2-2 | TRBV6-5 | TRBD2 | 16 | TGTGCCAGCAGTTACTCTACGGGGGGACCGACCGGGGAGCTGTTTTTT | CASSYSTGGPTGELFF
NA | TRBJ2-2 | TRBV7-2 | TRBD1 | 18 | TGTGCCAGCAGCGATCCCGGGACAGATATTCCGAACACCGGGGAGCTGTTTTTT | CASSDPGTDIPNTGELFF